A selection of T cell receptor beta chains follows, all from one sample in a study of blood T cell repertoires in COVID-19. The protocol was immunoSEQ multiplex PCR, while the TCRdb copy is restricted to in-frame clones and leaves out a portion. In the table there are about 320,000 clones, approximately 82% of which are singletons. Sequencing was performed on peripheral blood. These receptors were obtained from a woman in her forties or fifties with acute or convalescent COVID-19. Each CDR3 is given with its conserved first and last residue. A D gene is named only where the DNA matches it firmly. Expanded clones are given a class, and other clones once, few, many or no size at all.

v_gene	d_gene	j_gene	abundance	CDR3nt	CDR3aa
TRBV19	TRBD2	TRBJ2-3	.	TGTGCCAGTAGTATGAGGCTAGCGGGAGACTCGTACGGGGGGTATGGCACAGATACGCAGTATTTT	CASSMRLAGDSYGGYGTDTQYF
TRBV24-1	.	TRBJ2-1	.	TGTGCCACCAGTGATTTCCGCCACATCTCCTACAATGAGCAGTTCTTC	CATSDFRHISYNEQFF
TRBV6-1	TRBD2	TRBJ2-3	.	TGTGCCAGCAGTGAGTTAGCGGGGCTCAACACAGATACGCAGTATTTT	CASSELAGLNTDTQYF
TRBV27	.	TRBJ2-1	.	TGTGCCAGCAGTTGGCGGGTCCCCAGCTCCTACAATGAGCAGTTCTTC	CASSWRVPSSYNEQFF
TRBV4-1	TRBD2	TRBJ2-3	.	TGCGCCAGCAGCCAAGGCCCCCTTCCTCTAGCGGGAGGGCCAGATACGCAGTATTTT	CASSQGPLPLAGGPDTQYF
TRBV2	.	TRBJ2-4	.	TGTGCCAGCGGTTACCCAGGGCTAGCCAAAAACATTCAGTACTTC	CASGYPGLAKNIQYF
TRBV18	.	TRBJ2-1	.	TGTGCCAGCCCCGGGACCCGGGGGAATGAGCAGTTCTTC	CASPGTRGNEQFF
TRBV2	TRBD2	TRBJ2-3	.	TGTGCCAGCAGCGCCGGGACTAGCGGGGGGAGAGATACGCAGTATTTT	CASSAGTSGGRDTQYF
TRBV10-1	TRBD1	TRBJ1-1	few	TGCGCCACCGCACCTGGGACAGGGGCCACTGAAGCTTTCTTT	CATAPGTGATEAFF
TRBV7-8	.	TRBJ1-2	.	TGTGCCAGCAGCTTGGCGCAGGTCGGCTATGGCTACACCTTC	CASSLAQVGYGYTF
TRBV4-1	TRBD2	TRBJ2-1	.	TGCGCCAGCAGCCAAGGATCCAGCGGGAGATCTTTTAATGAGCAGTTCTTC	CASSQGSSGRSFNEQFF
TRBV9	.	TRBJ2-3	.	TGTGCCAGCAGCGTCCAGGGGTTGGACGGCGACGATACGCAGTATTTT	CASSVQGLDGDDTQYF
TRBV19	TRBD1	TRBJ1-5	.	TGTGCCAGTAGCCTTACGTCGCTTGGACAGGCCTATCAGCCCCAGCATTTT	CASSLTSLGQAYQPQHF
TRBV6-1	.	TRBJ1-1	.	TGTGCCAGCAGTGAAGGCCAGGGGTCAGTAAGGACTGAAGCTTTCTTT	CASSEGQGSVRTEAFF
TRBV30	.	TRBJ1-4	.	TGTGCCTGGAGTGGGAGGCGGGGGAGCCTTGCAACTAATGAAAAACTGTTTTTT	CAWSGRRGSLATNEKLFF
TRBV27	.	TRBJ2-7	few	TGTGCCAGCAGTTTAGGGGCGGATCTCGCCTACGAGCAGTACTTC	CASSLGADLAYEQYF
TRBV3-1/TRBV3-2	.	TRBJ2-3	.	TGTGCCAGCAGCCAAGAACGGGGTATTGACACGCAGTATTTT	CASSQERGIDTQYF
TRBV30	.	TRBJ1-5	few	TGTGCCTGGAGTTCGTGGACAGTCAATCAGCCCCAGCATTTT	CAWSSWTVNQPQHF
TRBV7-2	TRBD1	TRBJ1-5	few	TGTGCCAGCAGCTTAGGGACAGGGGGCTTTCAGCCCCAGCATTTT	CASSLGTGGFQPQHF
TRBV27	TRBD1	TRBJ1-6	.	TGTGCCAGCAGTTTGGGGACAGGGTCTGATTCACCCCTCCACTTT	CASSLGTGSDSPLHF
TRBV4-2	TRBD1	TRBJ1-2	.	TGTGCCAGCAGCCAAGAGACGGGACAGGCCTATGGCTACACCTTC	CASSQETGQAYGYTF
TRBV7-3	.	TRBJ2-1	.	TGTGCCAGCAGCCCGACGGGGGATGAGCAGTTCTTC	CASSPTGDEQFF
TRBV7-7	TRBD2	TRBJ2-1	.	TGTGCCAGCAGTCTCCTAGCGGGAGGGCCCCACAATGAGCAGTTCTTC	CASSLLAGGPHNEQFF
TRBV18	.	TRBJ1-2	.	TGTGCCAGCTCACCACTGACGGAGAACTATGGCTACACCTTC	CASSPLTENYGYTF
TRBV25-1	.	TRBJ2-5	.	TGTGCCAGCAGTGTACAGGGCGGTCTGGAGACCCAGTACTTC	CASSVQGGLETQYF
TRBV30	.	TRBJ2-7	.	TGTGCCTGGAGTCAAACAGGTGCCTACGAGCAGTACTTC	CAWSQTGAYEQYF
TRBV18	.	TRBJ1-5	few	TGTGCCAGCTCACCACATGAGGATCAGCCCCAGCATTTT	CASSPHEDQPQHF
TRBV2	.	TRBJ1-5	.	TGTGCCAGCAGTGAAGACAGGGTCAATCAGCCCCAGCATTTT	CASSEDRVNQPQHF
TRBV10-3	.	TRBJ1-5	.	TGTGCCATCAGTGTGGACAGTAATCAGCCCCAGCATTTT	CAISVDSNQPQHF
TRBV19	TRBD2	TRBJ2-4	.	TGTGCCAGTAGTATAGAGGGAGGGAAGGTTCAGTACTTC	CASSIEGGKVQYF
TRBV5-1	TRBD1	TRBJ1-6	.	TGCGCCAGCAGCCTCTCCCCGGGACAGATCTATAATTCACCCCTCCACTTT	CASSLSPGQIYNSPLHF
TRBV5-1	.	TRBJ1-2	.	TGCGCCAGCAGCTCAGGGAGGGACTTCTATGGCTACACCTTC	CASSSGRDFYGYTF
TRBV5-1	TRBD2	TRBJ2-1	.	TGCGCCAGCAGCTTGGGTGGGACTAGCGGTAACAATGAGCAGTTCTTC	CASSLGGTSGNNEQFF
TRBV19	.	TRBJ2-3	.	TGTGCCAGTAGTATTTATGGCGGGCAGCCCACAGATACGCAGTATTTT	CASSIYGGQPTDTQYF
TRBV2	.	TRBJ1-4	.	TGTGCCAGCAGTGCTGTATTGGGGGGTGAAAAACTGTTTTTT	CASSAVLGGEKLFF
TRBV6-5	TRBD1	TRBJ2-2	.	TGTGCCAGCAGGCCCCGGACAGGGATTCCCGGGGAGCTGTTTTTT	CASRPRTGIPGELFF
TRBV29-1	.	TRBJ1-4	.	TGCAGCGTTGAGCTAAGCGGACGGGAAAAACTGTTTTTT	CSVELSGREKLFF
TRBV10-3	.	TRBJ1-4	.	TGTGCCATCGGTGGGGCAGTTAATGAAAAACTGTTTTTT	CAIGGAVNEKLFF
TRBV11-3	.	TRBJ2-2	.	TGTGCCAGCAGCTTATTGCGTAACACCGGGGAGCTGTTTTTT	CASSLLRNTGELFF
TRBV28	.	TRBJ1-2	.	TGTGCCAGCTCTCTCGACAGTAACTATGGCTACACCTTC	CASSLDSNYGYTF
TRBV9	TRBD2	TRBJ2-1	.	TGTGCCAGCAGCGTAGTGGCTAGCGGGAGCAATGAGCAGTTCTTC	CASSVVASGSNEQFF
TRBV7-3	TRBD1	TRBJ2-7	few	TGTGCCAGCAGCCTCACCCCGGGACAGGGATACGAGCAGTACTTC	CASSLTPGQGYEQYF
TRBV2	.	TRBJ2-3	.	TGTGCCAGCAGTTTGACAGGTTCGGCGCAGTATTTT	CASSLTGSAQYF
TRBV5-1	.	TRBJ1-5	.	TGCGCCAGCAGCCCGGACAGTGATCAGCCCCAGCATTTT	CASSPDSDQPQHF
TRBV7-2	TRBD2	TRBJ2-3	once	TGTGCCAGCAGCTTTACGACTAGCGGGAGGGCCGGTGATACGCAGTATTTT	CASSFTTSGRAGDTQYF
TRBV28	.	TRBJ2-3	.	TGTGCCAGCAGTTTAGTGGGAGGTAGCACAGATACGCAGTATTTT	CASSLVGGSTDTQYF
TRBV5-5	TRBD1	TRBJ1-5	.	TGTGCCAGCAGCTTGAGGGGGCACAATCAGCCCCAGCATTTT	CASSLRGHNQPQHF
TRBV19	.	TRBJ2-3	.	TGTGCCAGTAGTAGAGACCCTTGGGGGGAGGACTCAGATACGCAGTATTTT	CASSRDPWGEDSDTQYF
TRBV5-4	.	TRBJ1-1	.	TGTGCCAGCAGCGCAAGACTCGGAACGAACACTGAAGCTTTCTTT	CASSARLGTNTEAFF
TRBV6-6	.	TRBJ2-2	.	TGTGCCAGCAGTTCCCTAGGTAGCGGAACCACCGGGGAGCTGTTTTTT	CASSSLGSGTTGELFF
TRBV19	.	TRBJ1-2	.	TGTGCCAGTAGTCCTCCCCCTGGCAGTCTCTTTAACTATGGCTACACCTTC	CASSPPPGSLFNYGYTF
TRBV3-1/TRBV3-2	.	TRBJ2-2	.	TGTGCCAGCAGCCTCGGCGGGGTAAAGTTTTTT	CASSLGGVKFF
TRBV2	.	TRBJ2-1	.	TGTGCCAGCAGTGAAGTGACTCCTAAAGTCGATGAGCAGTTCTTC	CASSEVTPKVDEQFF
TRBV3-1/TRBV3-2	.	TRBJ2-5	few	TGTGCCAGCAGCCAAAATAGGGGAATGGCCCAGTACTTC	CASSQNRGMAQYF
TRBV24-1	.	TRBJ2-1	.	TGTGCCACCAGTGATGCCGGGACACTGTCCTACAATGAGCAGTTCTTC	CATSDAGTLSYNEQFF
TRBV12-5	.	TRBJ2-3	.	TGTGCTAGTGGTTTAGCCCGAGATACGCAGTATTTT	CASGLARDTQYF
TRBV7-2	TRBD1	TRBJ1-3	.	TGTGCCAGCAGTCCACAGGGGGCATCTGGAAACACCATATATTTT	CASSPQGASGNTIYF
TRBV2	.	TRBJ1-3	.	TGTGCCACCCGGAGGATCTCTGGAAACACCATATATTTT	CATRRISGNTIYF
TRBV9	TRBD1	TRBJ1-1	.	TGTGCCAGCAGCGCGGGACAGTTGAACACTGAAGCTTTCTTT	CASSAGQLNTEAFF